Below, 20 T cell receptor beta chains from the same sample are listed, as sequenced in a study of cytomegalovirus exposure and HLA in healthy donors. The data were produced by immunoSEQ multiplex PCR, yet TCRdb's version contains in-frame clones alone and is incomplete. Of under 150,000 clones in the sample, more than 75% were seen once. The sample taken for sequencing was PBMCs. These receptors came from a man between 18 and 29 years old in good health and CMV-seropositive.

The genes are TRBV6-1 and TRBJ2-5, with 8 positions matching TRBD2. The CDR3 spans 15 residues. Per the germline V gene, CDR1 is MNHNS and CDR2 is SASEGT. J gave up 3 bases and V 8 bases, and 11 bases lay outside the gene matches. The CDR3 loop reads CASWRRGEQKETQYF. The CDR3 DNA sequence: TGTGCCAGCTGGAGGCGGGGGGAACAAAAAGAGACCCAGTACTTC.

The chain links TRBV27 to TRBJ2-3; TRBD1 aligns across 9 bases. CDR1 is MNHEY, CDR2 SMNVEV, per germline (reference sequence). The CDR3 runs to 16 residues. The V and J ends lost 5 bases and 4 bases, in that order; junction bases with no gene match: 10. The CDR3 DNA reads as TGTGCCAGCAGTACCCATCCCGGGACAGGGTCAGATACGCAGTATTTT. This codes for CASSTHPGTGSDTQYF.

In this sample, this clone turned up once. This chain joins TRBV10-1 and TRBJ2-3; no clear D. The CDR3 runs to 14 residues. Trimming removed 8 bases at V and 5 bases at J, with 17 bases between. Per the germline V gene, CDR1 is WNHNN and CDR2 is SYGVQD (reference sequence). The CDR3 protein is CASPNPRSVDTQYF. The CDR3 DNA reads as TGCGCCAGCCCTAACCCCCGAAGTGTAGATACGCAGTATTTT.

V is TRBV27 and J is TRBJ1-2, with D perhaps TRBD1 (6 bases). There are 14 residues in the CDR3. Deletions cut 6 bases from V and 0 bases from J, with 11 bases between. Germline V gene lookup returns CDR1 MNHEY and CDR2 SMNVEV (reference sequence). CDR3 sequence (DNA): TGTGCCAGCAGCCCGACAGGTACTAACTATGGCTACACCTTC. Its translation: CASSPTGTNYGYTF.

J is TRBJ1-2 and V is TRBV6-4; the D is unclear. Trimming removed 6 bases at V and 2 bases at J, with 7 bases between. Germline loops: CDR1 MRHNA, CDR2 SNTAGT. The CDR3 runs to 12 residues. The chain's CDR3 is CASRGTNYGYTF. The CDR3 bases are TGTGCCAGCAGGGGCACCAACTATGGCTACACCTTC.

This clone has just one count. This chain uses TRBV25-1 with TRBJ1-2, with D unclear. The CDR3 is 13 residues long. V shed 7 bases and J shed 2 bases, with 11 bases lying between them. Germline CDR1 is MGHDK and CDR2 is SYGVNS. CDR3 region: CASTPGSNYGYTF. The CDR3 DNA reads TGTGCCAGCACGCCGGGATCGAACTATGGCTACACCTTC.

This chain connects TRBV15 to TRBJ2-6; 8 bases align to TRBD1. The CDR3 is 20 residues long. The ends lost 0 bases at V and 3 bases at J; junction bases unmatched: 13. Germline V gene data show CDR1 as LNHNV and CDR2 as YYDKDF (reference sequence). The CDR3 loop is CATSRDSGRAGGVGANVLTF. The CDR3 DNA follows: TGTGCCACCAGCAGAGATTCTGGGCGGGCAGGGGGCGTTGGGGCCAACGTCCTGACTTTC.

This clone came up a few times. The rearrangement uses TRBV5-4 and TRBJ2-7, with a possible D match to TRBD1 (6 bases). Germline V CDR1 and CDR2: SGHNT, YYREEE (reference sequence). The CDR3 is made up of 14 amino acids. V dropped 4 bases and J dropped 5 bases, with 16 bases sitting between them. This CDR3 is CASSLSGTLDEQYF. The CDR3 nucleotides read TGTGCCAGCAGCCTCTCCGGGACACTGGACGAGCAGTACTTC.

The V gene is TRBV7-3, the J gene TRBJ2-1; TRBD1 is a possible D gene (5 bases). This CDR3 contains 13 residues. With 1 base removed from V and 9 bases from J, the gap between germline ends came to 10 bases. Germline-derived CDR1 and CDR2 are SGHTA and FQGTGA. The CDR3 loop is CASSLRGSSEQFF. The CDR3 DNA reads TGTGCCAGCAGCTTAAGGGGCAGCTCTGAGCAGTTCTTC.

This clone was detected a few times. V is TRBV6-4 and J is TRBJ2-7; D is undetermined. The V end lost 0 bases, the J end lost 7 bases, and 4 bases lay between the germline ends. The CDR3 totals 11 residues. Germline V gene sequence: CDR1 MRHNA, CDR2 SNTAGT. The CDR3 nucleotides are TGTGCCAGCAGTGACTCACTGGAGCAGTACTTC. It codes for CASSDSLEQYF.

This clone was seen a handful of times. CDR3 protein: CASSLTTSENEQFF. The CDR3 DNA reads as TGTGCCAGCAGCTTAACGACTAGCGAGAATGAGCAGTTCTTC. V gene TRBV7-3 combines with J gene TRBJ2-1; 8 positions agree with TRBD2. The junction had 2 bases not matched to a gene; V was cut back by 0 bases and J by 7 bases. Germline V gene data show CDR1 as SGHTA and CDR2 as FQGTGA. The CDR3 contains 14 residues. Looking up the rest from reference TRBV7-3 and TRBJ2-1 gives the full variable domain: GAGVSQTPSNKVTEKGKYVELRCDPISGHTALYWYRQSLGQGPEFLIYFQGTGAADDSGLPNDRFFAVRPEGSVSTLKIQRTERGDSAVYLCASSLTTSENEQFFGPGTRLTVL.

The chain couples TRBV6-5 to TRBJ1-2, with 10 bases aligning to TRBD1. The CDR3 contains 14 residues. Germline V gives CDR1 MNHEY, CDR2 SVGAGI. V trimming: 7 bases; J trimming: 6 bases; junction bases outside the gene matches: 8. The chain's CDR3 is CASTRQGARDGYTF. The CDR3, as DNA: TGTGCCAGCACTCGACAGGGGGCGCGGGATGGCTACACCTTC.

This clone was counted once. This chain links TRBV5-5 with TRBJ2-7; TRBD1 aligns across 9 bases. Germline V lookup: CDR1 SGHKS, CDR2 YYEKEE (reference sequence). This CDR3 has 14 residues. Trimming took 3 bases from V and 3 from J; bases not matched to a gene: 4. CDR3 in amino acids: CASSSGTGSYEQYF. In DNA form, the CDR3 reads TGTGCCAGCAGCTCGGGGACAGGGAGCTACGAGCAGTACTTC.

CDR3 sequence: CASSYPSSGGYNEQFF. As DNA, the CDR3 is TGTGCCAGCAGTTACCCGTCTAGCGGGGGGTACAATGAGCAGTTCTTC. This sequence joins TRBV6-5 and TRBJ2-1, with TRBD2 matching 11 bases. V gave up 2 bases and J gave up 4 bases; unmatched junction bases: 4. Germline V lookup: CDR1 MNHEY, CDR2 SVGAGI. CDR3 length: 16 residues.

J is TRBJ2-7 and V is TRBV19; D not certain. Looked up from germline, CDR1 is LNHDA and CDR2 is SQIVND (reference sequence). Trimming removed 5 bases from V and 2 bases from J, with 13 bases in between. The CDR3 has 14 residues. CDR3 DNA sequence: TGTGCCAGTAGTGCCCGACTTCTTACCTACGAGCAGTACTTC. As protein: CASSARLLTYEQYF.

Remarks on this clone: One junction end does not reproduce the germline sequence, and a read error may be involved. V and J are TRBV7-7 and TRBJ2-1; D may be TRBD1 (6 bases). Germline V lookup: CDR1 SSHAT, CDR2 FNYEAQ (reference sequence). CDR3 length equals 13 residues. CDR3 sequence reads: CASSGGHSNEQFF. DNA of the CDR3: TGTGCTAGCAGTGGGGGACACAGCAATGAGCAGTTCTTC.

V gene TRBV10-1 combines with J gene TRBJ2-3, with a possible D match to TRBD1 (6 bases). Trimming shortened V by 6 bases and J by 5 bases, and 18 bases separated the two germline ends. The germline V gene encodes CDR1 WNHNN and CDR2 SYGVQD (reference sequence). The CDR3 is 15 amino acids. Here the CDR3 DNA reads TGCGCCAGCAGGGGAACAGGGACGACCTTAGATACGCAGTATTTT. Amino acids: CASRGTGTTLDTQYF.

The rearrangement uses TRBV2 and TRBJ1-2; D may be TRBD1 (5 bases). Trimming took off 10 bases at V and 6 bases at J, with 18 bases between the two ends. CDR3 length: 13 residues. CDR1 and CDR2 from the germline V gene are SNHLY and FYNNEI. In DNA form, the CDR3 reads TGTGCCATCGCTCAGGGTGCTGCTAATGGCTACACCTTC. The encoded protein is CAIAQGAANGYTF.

The chain links TRBV10-2 to TRBJ2-7, with 11 bases that match TRBD1. This CDR3 comprises 16 residues. Germline trimming cut 0 bases from V and 4 bases from J; bases unmatched to any gene: 5. Germline values: CDR1 WSHSY, CDR2 SAAADI. CDR3 region: CASSESPGQGVYEQYF. CDR3 bases: TGCGCCAGCAGTGAGTCGCCGGGACAGGGGGTTTACGAGCAGTACTTC.

The rearrangement links TRBV7-9 to TRBJ1-1; tentatively, D is TRBD1 (5 bases). The CDR3 runs 16 residues. Germline V gene sequence: CDR1 SEHNR, CDR2 FQNEAQ (reference sequence). V was shortened by 5 bases and J by 1 base, with 17 bases between the two germline ends. Here the CDR3 reads CASSPNGGFRNTEAFF. The CDR3 nucleotides read TGTGCCAGCAGCCCCAACGGGGGGTTTAGGAACACTGAAGCTTTCTTT.